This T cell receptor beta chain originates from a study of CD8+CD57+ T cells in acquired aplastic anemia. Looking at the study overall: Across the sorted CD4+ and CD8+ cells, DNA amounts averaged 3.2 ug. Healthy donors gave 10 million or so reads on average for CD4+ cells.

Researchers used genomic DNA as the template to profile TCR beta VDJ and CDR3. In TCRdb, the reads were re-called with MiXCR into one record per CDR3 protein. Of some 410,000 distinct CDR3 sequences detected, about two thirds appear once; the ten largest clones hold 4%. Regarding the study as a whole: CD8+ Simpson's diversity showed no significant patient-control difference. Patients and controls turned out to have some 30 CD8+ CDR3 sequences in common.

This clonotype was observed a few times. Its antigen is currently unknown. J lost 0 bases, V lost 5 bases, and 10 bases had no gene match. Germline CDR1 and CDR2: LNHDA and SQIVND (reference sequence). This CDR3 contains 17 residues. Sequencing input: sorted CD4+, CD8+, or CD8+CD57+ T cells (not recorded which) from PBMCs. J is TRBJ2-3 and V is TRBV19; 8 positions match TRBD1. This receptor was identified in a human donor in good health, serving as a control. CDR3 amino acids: CASSGRTGTLSTDTQYF. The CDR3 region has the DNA TGTGCCAGTAGTGGGCGGACAGGGACACTTAGCACAGATACGCAGTATTTT. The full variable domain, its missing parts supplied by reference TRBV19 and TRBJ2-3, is DGGITQSPKYLFRKEGQNVTLSCEQNLNHDAMYWYRQDPGQGLRLIYYSQIVNDFQKGDIAEGYSVSREKKESFPLTVTSAQKNPTAFYLCASSGRTGTLSTDTQYFGPGTRLTVL.